The clone carrying this T cell receptor beta chain was detected only a few times. This record comes from a study of blood T cell repertoires in COVID-19. Whole-study context: Samples taken during acute and convalescent COVID-19 were collected in the United States, Italy and Spain. PBMCs, B-cell-depleted T cells, or T cells provided the cDNA or gDNA that made up the material.

Assay: immunoSEQ multiplex PCR; the TCRdb copy retains only in-frame clones and omits some. The sample consists of roughly 170,000 clones, 70% to 90% of them appearing once. Germline CDR1 is LGHDT and CDR2 is YNNKEL (reference sequence). This CDR3 is 15 amino acids long. V was clipped by 5 bases and J by 4 bases, with 12 bases between them. This sequence originates from a man in his 70s with active or convalescent COVID-19. The V call is TRBV3-1 (or the pseudogene TRBV3-2), the J call TRBJ2-6; weak D call: TRBD1 (6 bases). Input material: peripheral blood. Written as DNA, the CDR3 is TGTGCCAGCAGCGACCGACAGGCGGGGGCCAACGTCCTGACTTTC. As protein: CASSDRQAGANVLTF.